The sequence of this T cell receptor beta chain was determined in a study of T cell responses to AZD1222 COVID-19 vaccine. The table came from immunoSEQ multiplex PCR; TCRdb's copy has only in-frame clones and leaves some out. The sample carries 150,000 to 190,000 clones, less than 90% recorded once. The CDR3 is 10 residues long. The germline CDR1 and CDR2 sequences are SNHLY and FYNNEI. With 7 bases removed from V and 9 bases from J, the gap between germline ends came to 7 bases. The receptor's source is an adult who had recovered from COVID-19. The gene calls are TRBV2 and TRBJ1-5, with D uncertain. Source: peripheral blood, taken after recovery from COVID-19. For the CDR3, the DNA is TGTGCCAGCAACATGTGGCCCCAGCATTTT. Its translation: CASNMWPQHF.